The 11 T cell receptor beta chains reported below all come from one sample, sequenced in a study of cytomegalovirus exposure and HLA in healthy donors. Vbeta (60) and Jbeta (13) primers were used in the PCR. Libraries were prepared by immunoSEQ multiplex PCR; TCRdb keeps only in-frame clonotypes and omits some of them. The sample consists of over 200,000 clones, about 85% of them appearing once. Sequencing was carried out using PBMCs. These TCRs come from a human donor in good health.

The chain couples TRBV4-2 to TRBJ1-5; 9 bases are a match to TRBD1. V shed 4 bases, J shed 4 bases, and the junction held 2 bases outside the gene matches. The CDR3 has 14 residues. Germline CDR1 is LGHNA and CDR2 is YNFKEQ. The CDR3 DNA is TGTGCCAGCAGCCCCGGACAGGGGAATCAGCCCCAGCATTTT. This encodes CASSPGQGNQPQHF.

Here the CDR3 reads CASRPLGFINQPQHF. CDR3 bases: TGTGCCAGCAGACCCCTGGGCTTTATCAATCAGCCCCAGCATTTT. V usage is TRBV6-5 and J usage is TRBJ1-5; D gene unclear. Germline CDR1 is MNHEY and CDR2 is SVGAGI. V was clipped by 6 bases and J by 3 bases, with 15 bases between them. The CDR3 is 15 residues long.

This sequence joins TRBV2 and TRBJ2-1; 7 bases align to TRBD2. V shed 9 bases and J 8 bases; nucleotides not matched to a gene: 10. This CDR3 has 13 residues. In germline, CDR1 is SNHLY, CDR2 FYNNEI. The CDR3: CARLAPKKDEQFF. The CDR3 nucleotides read TGTGCCAGACTAGCGCCAAAGAAGGATGAGCAGTTCTTC.

This clone has just one count. The CDR3 DNA is TGTGCCAGCAGTCCAGGACTAGCGGGAGGGTATGAGCAGTTCTTC. Protein product: CASSPGLAGGYEQFF. This rearrangement joins TRBV27 to TRBJ2-1; 15 nucleotides align to TRBD2. This CDR3 region has 15 residues. The ends lost 5 bases at V and 8 bases at J; junction bases unmatched: 4. Per the germline V gene, CDR1 is MNHEY and CDR2 is SMNVEV (reference sequence).

CDR3 DNA sequence: TGTGCCTGGACCCCGGCACTAGCGGGATGGGGGGAGACCCAGTACTTC. This sequence encodes CAWTPALAGWGETQYF. This chain uses TRBV30 with TRBJ2-5; TRBD2 agrees at 10 bases. Germline CDR1 GTSNPN, CDR2 SVGIG (reference sequence). CDR3 length: 16 amino acids. V lost 4 bases and J lost 5; bases outside the gene matches: 13.

This sequence joins TRBV5-8 and TRBJ2-3, with D perhaps TRBD1 (6 bases). Germline V lookup: CDR1 SGHTS, CDR2 YDEGEE. The CDR3 has 14 amino acids. Trimming removed 4 bases at V and 1 base at J, with 10 bases between. The CDR3: CASSRRQGTDTQYF. The CDR3 DNA sequence: TGTGCCAGCAGCCGGAGACAGGGCACAGATACGCAGTATTTT.

The genes are TRBV7-2 and TRBJ2-3; 11 positions agree with TRBD2. Germline-derived CDR1 and CDR2 are SGHTA and FQGNSA. The CDR3 consists of 16 residues. After removal of 8 bases from V and 4 bases from J, the junction contained 11 bases not matched to a gene. The CDR3 DNA follows: TGTGCCAGCTTACCTAGCGGGAGGTTGGGGGCAGATACGCAGTATTTT. Protein product: CASLPSGRLGADTQYF.

The genes are TRBV18 and TRBJ2-7; 9 bases are a match to TRBD2. The CDR3 is 15 amino acids. Trimming took 5 bases from V and 4 from J; bases not matched to a gene: 9. Germline-derived CDR1 and CDR2 are KGHSH and LQKENI. CDR3 sequence reads: CASSTAGGPRYEQYF. As DNA, the CDR3 is TGTGCCAGCTCAACGGCGGGAGGGCCGAGGTACGAGCAGTACTTC.

The count of this clone is one. The rearrangement joins TRBV28 to TRBJ1-2; 9 bases match TRBD1. With V trimmed by 6 bases and J by 7 bases, 12 bases remained unmatched. The CDR3 covers 15 residues. Germline values: CDR1 MDHEN, CDR2 SYDVKM. DNA of the CDR3: TGTGCCAGCAGAGCACCTACAGGGGGCGCGGGTGGCTACACCTTC. Translating it yields CASRAPTGGAGGYTF.

This clone was seen only once. The chain's CDR3 is CASSQGQVNSPLHF. The CDR3 DNA reads as TGCGCCAGCAGCCAAGGGCAGGTTAATTCACCCCTCCACTTT. The rearrangement joins TRBV4-1 to TRBJ1-6; D remains unclear. Per the germline V gene, CDR1 is MGHRA and CDR2 is YSYEKL. The CDR3 is 14 amino acids. V was pared by 1 base and J by 6 bases, with 7 bases between.

This chain links TRBV7-9 with TRBJ2-7, with 9 nucleotides matching TRBD1. Germline trimming cut 4 bases from V and 3 bases from J; bases unmatched to any gene: 7. Germline assignment: CDR1 SEHNR and CDR2 FQNEAQ (reference sequence). This CDR3 comprises 15 residues. DNA of the CDR3: TGTGCCAGCAGCTCACCGGGACAGGGATTCTACGAGCAGTACTTC. Translation: CASSSPGQGFYEQYF. Based on the CDR3 plus reference TRBV7-9 and TRBJ2-7, the full variable domain is DTGVSQNPRHKITKRGQNVTFRCDPISEHNRLYWYRQTLGQGPEFLTYFQNEAQLEKSRLLSDRFSAERPKGSFSTLEIQRTEQGDSAMYLCASSSPGQGFYEQYFGPGTRLTVT.